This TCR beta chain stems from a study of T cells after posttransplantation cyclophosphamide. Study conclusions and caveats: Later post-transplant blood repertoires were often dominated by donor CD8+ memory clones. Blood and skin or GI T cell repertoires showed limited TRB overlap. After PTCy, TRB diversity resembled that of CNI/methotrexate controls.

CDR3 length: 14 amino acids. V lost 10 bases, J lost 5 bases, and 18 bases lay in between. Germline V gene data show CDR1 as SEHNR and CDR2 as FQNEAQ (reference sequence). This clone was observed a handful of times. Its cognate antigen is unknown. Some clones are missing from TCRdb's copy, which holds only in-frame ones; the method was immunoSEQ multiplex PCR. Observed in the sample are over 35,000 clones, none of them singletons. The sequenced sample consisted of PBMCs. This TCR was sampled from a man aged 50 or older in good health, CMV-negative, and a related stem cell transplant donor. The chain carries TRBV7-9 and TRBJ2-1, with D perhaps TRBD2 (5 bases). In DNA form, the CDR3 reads TGTGCCATGACGCGGAGGTCGCCGGACAATGAGCAGTTCTTC. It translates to CAMTRRSPDNEQFF.